Presented here are 3 T cell receptor beta chains from one specimen sequenced in a study of cytomegalovirus exposure and HLA in healthy donors. PCR primers comprised 60 Vbeta and 13 Jbeta primers. TCRdb's copy holds only in-frame clones and misses some; the assay was immunoSEQ multiplex PCR. The sample has about 160,000 clones; 60% to 85% are singletons. The material sequenced was PBMCs. The receptors derive from a female donor in good health and CMV-seronegative.

This chain joins TRBV11-2 and TRBJ1-5; 7 bases fit TRBD1. The V segment lost 3 bases and the J segment 2 bases; nucleotides outside the gene matches: 1. The V gene's germline CDR1 is SGHAT and CDR2 FQNNGV. CDR3 length: 14 residues. CDR3 protein: CASSFDRGNQPQHF. The CDR3 coding sequence is TGTGCCAGCAGCTTCGACAGGGGCAATCAGCCCCAGCATTTT.

The chain recombines TRBV11-3 with TRBJ2-2, with TRBD1 as a possible D gene (5 bases). Trimming pared 1 base from V and 5 bases from J, leaving 8 bases between. Germline V CDR1 and CDR2: SGHNT, YENEEA. The CDR3 spans 14 residues. The CDR3 bases are TGTGCCAGCAGCTTAGGTCAGGGAACCGGGGAGCTGTTTTTT. This sequence encodes CASSLGQGTGELFF.

This sequence joins TRBV12-5 and TRBJ2-4; 10 positions match TRBD2. The CDR3 runs 14 residues. Unmatched junction bases numbered 5, after V lost 4 bases and J lost 8 bases. Looked up from germline, CDR1 is LGHNT and CDR2 is FRNRAP. The CDR3 bases are TGTGCTAGTGGTTCTAGCGGGAGTGAGCACATTCAGTACTTC. This sequence encodes CASGSSGSEHIQYF.